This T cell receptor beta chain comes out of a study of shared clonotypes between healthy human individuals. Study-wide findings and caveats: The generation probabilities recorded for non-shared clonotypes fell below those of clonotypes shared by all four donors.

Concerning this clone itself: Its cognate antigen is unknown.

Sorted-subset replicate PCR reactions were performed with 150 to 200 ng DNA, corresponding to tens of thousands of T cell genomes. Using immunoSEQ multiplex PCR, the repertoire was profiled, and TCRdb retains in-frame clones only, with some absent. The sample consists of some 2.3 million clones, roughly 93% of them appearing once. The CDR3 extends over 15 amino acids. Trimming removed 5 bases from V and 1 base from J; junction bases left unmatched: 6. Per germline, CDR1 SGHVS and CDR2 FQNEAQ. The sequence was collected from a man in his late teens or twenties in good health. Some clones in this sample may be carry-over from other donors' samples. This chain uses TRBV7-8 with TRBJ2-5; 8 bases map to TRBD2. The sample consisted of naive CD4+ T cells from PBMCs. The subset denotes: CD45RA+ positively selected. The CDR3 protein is CASSASGGPQETQYF. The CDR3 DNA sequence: TGTGCCAGCAGCGCGAGCGGGGGACCCCAAGAGACCCAGTACTTC.